This T cell receptor (beta chain) emerged from a study of T cell responses to AZD1222 COVID-19 vaccine. Study-wide results and caveats: An increase in Spike-specific TCR breadth and depth was observed after two AZD1222 doses. Reports indicate that nearly half of spike-specific TCRs are directed at unmutated variant regions.

Worth noting for this clone: The antigen is undetermined.

The table came from immunoSEQ multiplex PCR; TCRdb's copy has only in-frame clones and leaves some out. The top ten hold 5% to 6.5% of the sample, which has some 150,000 clones, nearly 90% seen once. The CDR3 is made up of 16 amino acids. CDR1 and CDR2 (germline): MDHEN, SYDVKM. J was trimmed by 3 bases and V by 6 bases; bases with no gene match: 10. The material sequenced was peripheral blood, taken 28 days after the second dose of the MenACWY control vaccine. The receptor was derived from an adult who received the MenACWY meningococcal vaccine as a control. This sequence joins TRBV28 and TRBJ1-4; 7 bases fit TRBD1. CDR3 sequence reads: CASRPGGSVANEKLFF. The CDR3 coding sequence is TGTGCCAGCAGACCAGGGGGGTCGGTAGCTAATGAAAAACTGTTTTTT.